This T cell receptor beta chain stems from a study of T cell responses to AZD1222 COVID-19 vaccine. Study-level findings and limits: The span of vaccine-associated CD4 TCRs extended across spike, with dominance at 160-218 and 743-854.

Note on this clone: Its antigen is unknown.

Here immunoSEQ multiplex PCR was the method, and the copy in TCRdb shows in-frame clones only, minus some. Of under 90,000 clones in the sample, about four fifths are singletons; the top ten hold about 1.3%. Second-dose intervals near 4 or 12 weeks were combined. The material sequenced was peripheral blood, taken 28 days after the second AZD1222 dose. The clonotype comes from an adult who received the AZD1222 COVID-19 vaccine.

The CDR3 loop reads CAWSGGLAGVASSTDTQYF. The CDR3 region has the DNA TGTGCCTGGAGTGGGGGGCTAGCGGGAGTGGCCTCTAGCACAGATACGCAGTATTTT. V gene TRBV30 combines with J gene TRBJ2-3; 10 nucleotides match TRBD2. The CDR3 loop spans 19 amino acids. V lost 1 base and J lost 0; bases outside the gene matches: 13. Germline CDR1 and CDR2: GTSNPN and SVGIG (reference sequence).